This passage covers 7 T cell receptor beta chains from one sample sequenced in a study of T cell responses to AZD1222 COVID-19 vaccine. The method was immunoSEQ multiplex PCR; TCRdb's version includes in-frame clones alone and lacks a portion of them. The table has 15,000 or so clones, about 88% seen once. Sequencing used peripheral blood, obtained 28 days after the second AZD1222 dose. These receptors were obtained from an adult who received the AZD1222 COVID-19 vaccine.

The CDR3 region has the DNA TGTGCCACCAGCCCCCCCGGCTTATTGAAGGGCGAGCAGTACTTC. Translation gives CATSPPGLLKGEQYF. V is TRBV15 and J is TRBJ2-7; D is unclear. The CDR3 is made up of 15 amino acids. Germline loops: CDR1 LNHNV, CDR2 YYDKDF (reference sequence). The V end lost 5 bases, the J end lost 6 bases, and 20 bases lay between the germline ends.

The CDR3 reads CASSGLRGNQPQHF. In nucleotides, the CDR3 is TGTGCCAGCAGCGGTCTCAGGGGCAATCAGCCCCAGCATTTT. V and J are TRBV2 and TRBJ1-5; the D gene is possibly TRBD1 (5 bases). The V gene lost 6 bases and the J gene lost 2 bases, with 11 bases spanning the gap. The CDR3 sequence is 14 residues long. Germline V lookup: CDR1 SNHLY, CDR2 FYNNEI.

The rearrangement uses TRBV6-6 and TRBJ2-7; D is perhaps TRBD1 or TRBD2 (6 bases each). The CDR3 runs to 14 residues. CDR1 is MNHNY, CDR2 SVGAGI, per germline (reference sequence). The V end was cut by 0 bases, the J end by 5 bases, with 11 bases between. The CDR3 protein is CASSYSRGVDEQYF. The CDR3 nucleotides read TGTGCCAGCAGTTACTCGAGGGGGGTTGACGAGCAGTACTTC.

This clone appeared once. The chain has TRBV7-3 and TRBJ2-2; TRBD2 might be the D (6 bases). Deletions cut 5 bases from V and 7 bases from J, with 23 bases between. The CDR3 is made up of 17 amino acids. Per the germline V gene, CDR1 is SGHTA and CDR2 is FQGTGA. CDR3 in DNA: TGTGCCAGCAGCCCCATGGGGCAGGGAGGATCGGACGGGGAGCTGTTTTTT. This sequence encodes CASSPMGQGGSDGELFF.

The gene calls are TRBV3-1 (or the pseudogene TRBV3-2) and TRBJ2-7; the D gene could be TRBD1 or TRBD2 (5 bases each). From germline, CDR1 is LGHDT and CDR2 YNNKEL (reference sequence). The length of the CDR3 is 13 residues. Trimming removed 4 bases from V and 6 bases from J, with 13 bases in between. CDR3 nucleotides: TGTGCCAGCAGCCTCGCGGGTGGGACCGAGCAGTACTTC. It codes for CASSLAGGTEQYF.

The sample holds one count of this clone. The chain has TRBV28 and TRBJ1-1; no clear D. This CDR3 comprises 13 residues. Germline CDR1 is MDHEN and CDR2 is SYDVKM. The V and J ends lost 6 bases and 6 bases respectively, with 14 bases between them. The DNA of the CDR3 is TGTGCCAGCAGCTCCTCAGGAGCGCCTGAAGCTTTCTTT. This sequence encodes CASSSSGAPEAFF.

This chain joins TRBV4-3 and TRBJ1-5; D not resolved. Deletions cut 0 bases from V and 6 bases from J, with 12 bases between. CDR1 is LGHNA, CDR2 YSLEER, per germline. This CDR3 is built from 15 residues. The CDR3: CASSQDLNGFQPQHF. CDR3 in DNA: TGCGCCAGCAGCCAAGATTTGAACGGTTTTCAGCCCCAGCATTTT.